What follows describes a single TCR beta chain. Using immunoSEQ multiplex PCR, the repertoire was profiled, and TCRdb retains in-frame clones only, with some absent. Here the sample spans tens of thousands of clones, about 90% being singletons. This record belongs to a study of PD-L1 blockade in urothelial cancer. Sample time point: peripheral blood 6 weeks after treatment start. There are 14 residues in the CDR3. Trimming took off 8 bases at V and 1 base at J, with 13 bases between the two ends. From germline, CDR1 is SGHRS and CDR2 YFSETQ. The chain uses TRBV5-1 and TRBJ2-1; perhaps TRBD2 as D (5 bases). The receptor comes from a man between 65 and 85 years old with urothelial cancer. The material was PBMCs, obtained around atezolizumab (anti-PD-L1) treatment. CDR3 bases: TGCGCCAGTACCCAGGAGGTTTCCTACAATGAGCAGTTCTTC. Its protein is CASTQEVSYNEQFF.